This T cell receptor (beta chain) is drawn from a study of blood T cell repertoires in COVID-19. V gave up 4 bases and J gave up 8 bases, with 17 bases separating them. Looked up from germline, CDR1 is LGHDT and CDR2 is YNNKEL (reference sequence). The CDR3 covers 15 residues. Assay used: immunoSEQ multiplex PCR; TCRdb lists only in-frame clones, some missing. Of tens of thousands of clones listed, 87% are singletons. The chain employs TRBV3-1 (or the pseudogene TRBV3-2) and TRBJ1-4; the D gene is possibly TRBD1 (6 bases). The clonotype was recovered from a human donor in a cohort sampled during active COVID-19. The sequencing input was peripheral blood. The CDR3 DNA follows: TGTGCCAGCAGCCCGAGATGGGGGCAGGCGGAAAAACTGTTTTTT. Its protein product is CASSPRWGQAEKLFF.